Listed below are T cell receptor beta chains from one sample, sequenced in a study of PD-1 blockade in classical Hodgkin lymphoma. Repertoires were generated with immunoSEQ multiplex PCR, while TCRdb's copy carries only in-frame clones and drops some. This sample has approximately 52,000 clones, with roughly 86% found just once. This sample comprised peripheral blood mononuclear cells (PBMCs), obtained before the fourth cycle of nivolumab. The receptors come from a human donor with classical Hodgkin lymphoma. CDR3s include the opening cysteine and the closing phenylalanine or tryptophan. The order of the fields is V gene, clone size, J gene, D gene, CDR3 protein, CDR3 DNA. A D gene is named only where the DNA matches it firmly. A row's size may be missing; if present it is once, few, many or a size class.

TRBV5-1	few	TRBJ1-2	.	CASSLDTYGYTF	TGCGCCAGCAGCCTCGACACCTATGGCTACACCTTC
TRBV2	few	TRBJ1-5	.	CASTQDQANQPQHF	TGTGCCAGCACCCAGGACCAGGCCAATCAGCCCCAGCATTTT
TRBV9	.	TRBJ1-1	.	CASSVVPRQPRTEAFF	TGTGCCAGCAGCGTAGTACCGAGACAGCCACGGACTGAAGCTTTCTTT
TRBV6-4	.	TRBJ2-3	TRBD2	CASSEGTSGSVDTQYF	TGTGCCAGCAGTGAGGGGACTAGCGGGAGTGTAGATACGCAGTATTTT
TRBV27	.	TRBJ2-7	.	CASSLDKSYEQYF	TGTGCCAGCAGTTTAGACAAGAGCTACGAGCAGTACTTC
TRBV2	.	TRBJ2-7	.	CASSDVGASFGEQYF	TGTGCCAGCAGTGATGTGGGAGCCAGTTTTGGGGAGCAGTACTTC
TRBV11-2	.	TRBJ2-2	TRBD1	CASSLYPRQGNTGELFF	TGTGCCAGCAGCTTATATCCCCGACAGGGGAACACCGGGGAGCTGTTTTTT
TRBV28	.	TRBJ2-1	.	CASSYDPVQIFSYNEQFF	TGTGCCAGCAGTTATGACCCCGTACAGATCTTCTCCTACAATGAGCAGTTCTTC
TRBV5-1	.	TRBJ2-7	TRBD2	CASSVAGGTSYEQYF	TGCGCCAGCAGCGTAGCGGGAGGAACCTCCTACGAGCAGTACTTC
TRBV14	.	TRBJ2-7	.	CATRYTGSYEQYF	TGTGCCACGAGATACACAGGTAGTTACGAGCAGTACTTC
TRBV25-1	few	TRBJ2-5	.	CASSEYRGTPPGETQYF	TGTGCCAGCAGTGAATATCGGGGGACACCGCCGGGGGAGACCCAGTACTTC
TRBV14	.	TRBJ2-1	.	CASSQGGSYNEQFF	TGTGCCAGCAGCCAAGGGGGCAGCTACAATGAGCAGTTCTTC
TRBV27	.	TRBJ2-1	TRBD1	CASSLSGGQGREQFF	TGTGCCAGCAGTTTATCTGGGGGACAGGGTCGCGAGCAGTTCTTC
TRBV27	.	TRBJ2-7	TRBD2	CASSSTGTSGDPRQYF	TGTGCCAGCAGTTCGACCGGGACTAGCGGGGACCCGCGGCAGTACTTC
TRBV15	.	TRBJ2-1	.	CATSRDPSGTLYNEQFF	TGTGCCACCAGCAGAGATCCTTCAGGGACACTTTACAATGAGCAGTTCTTC
TRBV2	once	TRBJ2-5	.	CASSENLGSQETQYF	TGTGCCAGCAGTGAAAACTTGGGGTCCCAAGAGACCCAGTACTTC
TRBV5-6	.	TRBJ2-7	TRBD2	CASSWWTSGRAYNEQYF	TGTGCCAGCAGCTGGTGGACTAGCGGGAGGGCCTACAACGAGCAGTACTTC
TRBV5-1	.	TRBJ2-7	TRBD2	CASSPSLTGGPYEQYF	TGCGCCAGCAGCCCCTCCCTGACGGGAGGGCCATACGAGCAGTACTTC
TRBV28	.	TRBJ2-1	.	CASSLWQGHNEQFF	TGTGCCAGCAGTTTATGGCAGGGCCACAATGAGCAGTTCTTC
TRBV6-6	once	TRBJ1-1	.	CASSLTWTEAFF	TGTGCCAGCAGTCTCACCTGGACTGAAGCTTTCTTT
TRBV19	medium-sized	TRBJ1-2	TRBD1	CASSAITGTGRNYGYTF	TGTGCCAGTAGTGCGATTACCGGGACAGGGCGTAACTATGGCTACACCTTC
TRBV18	.	TRBJ2-2	.	CASSPIGWNTGELFF	TGTGCCAGCTCACCAATAGGCTGGAACACCGGGGAGCTGTTTTTT
TRBV14	once	TRBJ2-2	.	CASSQDPGRFTGELFF	TGTGCCAGCAGCCAAGATCCCGGCAGGTTCACCGGGGAGCTGTTTTTT
TRBV6-1	.	TRBJ2-1	TRBD2	CASRGGVGNEQFF	TGTGCCAGCAGGGGAGGGGTAGGAAATGAGCAGTTCTTC
TRBV5-6	.	TRBJ2-5	TRBD1	CASSSLGQGEETQYF	TGTGCCAGCAGCTCCCTCGGGCAGGGGGAAGAGACCCAGTACTTC
TRBV7-2	.	TRBJ2-2	.	CASSLTAANTGELFF	TGTGCCAGCAGCTTAACAGCGGCGAACACCGGGGAGCTGTTTTTT